This is a list of T cell receptor beta chains from one sample in a study of T cell responses to AZD1222 COVID-19 vaccine. The repertoire was sequenced with immunoSEQ multiplex PCR; TCRdb's copy has only in-frame clones and lacks some. The sample yields 140,000 to 150,000 clones, more than 85% seen once. Specimen: peripheral blood, collected on day 0 of AZD1222 vaccination. These receptors all come from an adult in good health. CDR3s include the opening cysteine and the closing phenylalanine or tryptophan. Each record gives: D gene, V gene, clone size, J gene, CDR3 DNA, CDR3 protein. D genes are given only for firm matches. The size field is filled for only some rows; it gives once, few, many or a size class.

>.|TRBV6-5|.|TRBJ1-5
TGTGCCAGCAGCGAGGCAGCAAGCAATCAGCCCCAGCATTTT
CASSEAASNQPQHF
>.|TRBV11-2|once|TRBJ1-1
TGTGCCAGCAGGTCAGGGCCGTCTGAAGCTTTCTTT
CASRSGPSEAFF
>TRBD1|TRBV19|.|TRBJ1-2
TGTGCCAGTAGTATTGGGACAGCTTATGGCTACACCTTC
CASSIGTAYGYTF
>.|TRBV27|.|TRBJ1-1
TGTGCCAGCAAGCAGGGCATGAACACTGAAGCTTTCTTT
CASKQGMNTEAFF
>.|TRBV15|.|TRBJ1-4
TGTGCCACCAGCACCAAGGACTATAATGAAAAACTGTTTTTT
CATSTKDYNEKLFF
>TRBD1|TRBV30|.|TRBJ2-7
TGTGCCTGGGAGGGACAGGGGTCCTACGAGCAGTACTTC
CAWEGQGSYEQYF
>.|TRBV19|.|TRBJ1-1
TGTGCCAGTAGCTGGGGAATCGACACTGAAGCTTTCTTT
CASSWGIDTEAFF
>.|TRBV4-2|once|TRBJ2-2
TGTGCCAGCAGCCAGGGGGGTCTCTTTATCGGGGAGCTGTTTTTT
CASSQGGLFIGELFF
>.|TRBV7-9|once|TRBJ2-5
TGTGCCAGCAGCTTGGTCGGGCCCTCCGAGACCCAGTACTTC
CASSLVGPSETQYF
>.|TRBV28|.|TRBJ1-4
TGTGCCAGCAGTTTAGGGGGGAGACTTAAAGAAAAACTGTTTTTT
CASSLGGRLKEKLFF
>TRBD1|TRBV9|.|TRBJ1-6
TGTGCCAGCAGCCCCGGGACAGCTAATAATTCACCCCTCCACTTT
CASSPGTANNSPLHF
>TRBD1|TRBV5-1|.|TRBJ1-2
TGCGCCAGCAGCCTACCGGGACAGGGGCTTCGAGGGGGCTACACCTTC
CASSLPGQGLRGGYTF
>TRBD2|TRBV6-5|.|TRBJ2-5
TGTGCCAGCCGGCGGGGGGGAGGAGAGACCCAGTACTTC
CASRRGGGETQYF
>.|TRBV2|.|TRBJ1-2
TGTGCCAGCAGATTAAGACATTTAAACTATGGCTACACCTTC
CASRLRHLNYGYTF
>.|TRBV7-2|.|TRBJ2-3
TGTGCCAGCAGCCCGGCTTGGAGCACAGATACGCAGTATTTT
CASSPAWSTDTQYF
>.|TRBV5-6|.|TRBJ1-2
TGTGCCAGCAGCTTGGTCGGGACGGATAACTATGGCTACACCTTC
CASSLVGTDNYGYTF
>.|TRBV30|.|TRBJ1-1
TGTGCCTGGAGAAACAGGCCGAACACTGAAGCTTTCTTT
CAWRNRPNTEAFF
>.|TRBV6-5|.|TRBJ2-2
TGTGCCAGCACCCAGGGGAATGGGGCCGGGGAGCTGTTTTTT
CASTQGNGAGELFF
>.|TRBV2|.|TRBJ1-2
TGTGCCAGCAGGGCAGAGGGCAGTGGCTATGGCTACACCTTC
CASRAEGSGYGYTF
>TRBD1|TRBV4-1|.|TRBJ1-2
TGCGCCAGCAGCCAACCCCGGGACAGGGCTGGCTACACCTTC
CASSQPRDRAGYTF
>TRBD1|TRBV4-1|.|TRBJ2-3
TGCGCCAGCAGCCAAGGAGCAGGACAGGGAGATACGCAGTATTTT
CASSQGAGQGDTQYF
>TRBD2|TRBV27|.|TRBJ2-2
TGTGCCAGCAGTACCCTAGCGGGGGGGATCACGAACACCGGGGAGCTGTTTTTT
CASSTLAGGITNTGELFF
>.|TRBV7-9|.|TRBJ2-3
TGTGCCAGCAGCTTATCAGGGGCTGGGGCTACGCAGTATTTT
CASSLSGAGATQYF
>TRBD1|TRBV6-1|.|TRBJ2-7
TGTGCCAGCAGTGAAGGGGAGACAGGGGGTTACGAGCAGTACTTC
CASSEGETGGYEQYF
>TRBD2|TRBV27|.|TRBJ2-2
TGTGCCAGCAGTTTTGTTCCCGGGCTAGCGGGGACCGGGGAGCTGTTTTTT
CASSFVPGLAGTGELFF
>.|TRBV7-9|few|TRBJ1-3
TGTGCCAGCAGCTTATCTTCAGACTCTGGAAACACCATATATTTT
CASSLSSDSGNTIYF
>TRBD1|TRBV6-4|.|TRBJ1-3
TGTGCCAGCAGGGGGGGCCGGGACAGACACAACTCTGGAAACACCATATATTTT
CASRGGRDRHNSGNTIYF
>TRBD1|TRBV4-3|.|TRBJ2-2
TGCGCCAGCAGCAAGACAGGGGGCGCGAACACCGGGGAGCTGTTTTTT
CASSKTGGANTGELFF
>TRBD1|TRBV7-9|.|TRBJ1-4
TGTGCCAGCAGCCGCGCCCAGGGGGCTCGGAGGGAAAAACTGTTTTTT
CASSRAQGARREKLFF
>TRBD1|TRBV5-1|.|TRBJ2-7
TGCGCCAGCAGCTTGGGGGACAGGGACGAGCAGTACTTC
CASSLGDRDEQYF
>.|TRBV24-1|.|TRBJ2-7
TGTGCCACCAGTCCTGACGGCTACGAGCAGTACTTC
CATSPDGYEQYF
>.|TRBV24-1|once|TRBJ2-2
TGTGCCACCAGTGATTCAGGGATGAACACCGGGGAGCTGTTTTTT
CATSDSGMNTGELFF
>.|TRBV6-5|.|TRBJ1-1
TGTGCCAGCAGACGTAGTCAACAGTATGAAGCTTTCTTT
CASRRSQQYEAFF
>.|TRBV7-9|many|TRBJ2-1
TGTGCCAGCAGCGGGTCAGTGGGGGGCAATGAGCAGTTCTTC
CASSGSVGGNEQFF
>.|TRBV4-1|.|TRBJ2-2
TGCGCCAGCAGCCAAGATGGGGATACGGTCGGGGAGCTGTTTTTT
CASSQDGDTVGELFF
>TRBD1|TRBV6-5|.|TRBJ1-2
TGTGCCAGCAGGACCGGACAGGGCTACTATGGCTACACCTTC
CASRTGQGYYGYTF